One and the same sample provided the 32 T cell receptor beta chains below, sequenced in a study of cytomegalovirus exposure and HLA in healthy donors. Measured with immunoSEQ multiplex PCR; TCRdb has only the in-frame clones, and not every one. Of about 200,000 clones detected, around 78% appear once; the ten largest clones hold around 5.5%. The source material was PBMCs. All receptors come from a woman between 18 and 30 years old in good health and CMV-seronegative.

The chain links TRBV5-1 to TRBJ2-7, with 9 bases matching TRBD1. V gave up 4 bases and J gave up 4 bases; unmatched junction bases: 12. Germline CDR1 reads SGHRS; CDR2 reads YFSETQ. This CDR3 is 16 amino acids long. CDR3 DNA: TGCGCCAGCAGCGATCGGACAGGGGTCGGCGGATACGAGCAGTACTTC. The encoded protein is CASSDRTGVGGYEQYF.

As regards this clone: The identical CDR3 is also encoded by other nucleotide sequences in the sample. The genes are TRBV5-1 and TRBJ2-1; D remains ambiguous. The germline V gene encodes CDR1 SGHRS and CDR2 YFSETQ. Trimming pared 5 bases from V and 7 bases from J, leaving 7 bases between. CDR3 size: 11 residues. Here the CDR3 reads CASSRGNEQFF. DNA of the CDR3: TGCGCCAGCAGTCGAGGAAATGAGCAGTTCTTC.

The chain employs TRBV4-1 and TRBJ2-7; the match to TRBD1 covers 7 bases. The CDR3 runs to 14 residues. V was clipped by 2 bases and J by 7 bases; unmatched bases: 8. Germline lookup yields CDR1 MGHRA and CDR2 YSYEKL. The CDR3 reads CASSQRTGLGEQYF. CDR3 nucleotide sequence: TGCGCCAGCAGCCAACGGACAGGACTCGGGGAGCAGTACTTC.

The V call is TRBV6-4, the J call TRBJ1-5; D gene uncertain. In germline, CDR1 is MRHNA, CDR2 SNTAGT. This CDR3 has 15 amino acids. Trimming pared 6 bases from V and 9 bases from J, leaving 21 bases between. The CDR3 nucleotides read TGTGCCAGCAGGGAGGCCACGGCCCGTGATCGGCCCCAGCATTTT. Residues: CASREATARDRPQHF.

This sequence joins TRBV27 and TRBJ2-3; tentatively, D is TRBD2 (6 bases). Germline V gene sequence: CDR1 MNHEY, CDR2 SMNVEV (reference sequence). V was trimmed by 1 base and J by 0 bases, leaving 17 bases between them. The CDR3 runs 18 residues. The CDR3 loop is CASSLFPPSVPSTDTQYF. In nucleotides, the CDR3 is TGTGCCAGCAGTTTATTCCCCCCTAGCGTTCCTAGCACAGATACGCAGTATTTT.

The chain has TRBV5-1 and TRBJ2-1, with 12 bases identical to TRBD2. Germline loops: CDR1 SGHRS, CDR2 YFSETQ. The CDR3 runs to 17 residues. Trimming cost V 0 bases and J 7 bases; bases outside gene matches: 8. The DNA for the CDR3 is TGCGCCAGCAGCTTGGCCGCTAGCGGGAGGGTGTGGAATGAGCAGTTCTTC. Translated, it gives CASSLAASGRVWNEQFF.

The rearrangement joins TRBV25-1 to TRBJ1-2; D gene unclear. Germline V lookup: CDR1 MGHDK, CDR2 SYGVNS. This CDR3 is built from 13 residues. The germline V and J ends were trimmed by 4 bases and 3 bases, with 9 bases remaining between them. The chain's CDR3 is CASSVGGDYGYTF. The DNA of the CDR3 is TGTGCCAGCAGTGTAGGCGGGGACTATGGCTACACCTTC.

The rearrangement uses TRBV28 and TRBJ2-5; possibly TRBD1 for D (5 bases). V was shortened by 3 bases and J by 4 bases, with 9 bases between the two germline ends. The CDR3 runs to 13 residues. Germline assignment: CDR1 MDHEN and CDR2 SYDVKM. The CDR3 here is CASSFQGRETQYF. DNA of the CDR3: TGTGCCAGCAGTTTTCAGGGTAGAGAGACCCAGTACTTC.

The chain carries TRBV6-1 and TRBJ2-1, with 11 nucleotides matching TRBD2. Germline-derived CDR1 and CDR2 are MNHNS and SASEGT. V dropped 2 bases and J dropped 3; count of bases not matched to a gene: 9. This CDR3 is built from 18 residues. CDR3 protein: CASSESIRGLAVYNEQFF. CDR3 coding DNA: TGTGCCAGCAGTGAATCAATACGGGGACTAGCGGTCTACAATGAGCAGTTCTTC.

There are a few counts of this clone. This chain uses TRBV7-9 with TRBJ1-1; no reliable D call. CDR1 is SEHNR, CDR2 FQNEAQ, per germline (reference sequence). The CDR3 is made up of 12 amino acids. Trimming left V 3 bases short and J 1 base short, with 3 bases between. CDR3 nucleotides: TGTGCCAGCAGCTTCCAGAACACTGAAGCTTTCTTT. Protein product: CASSFQNTEAFF.

This clone was observed a handful of times. The V call is TRBV5-4, the J call TRBJ1-1; D might be TRBD1 (5 bases). The CDR3 contains 15 residues. The germline V gene encodes CDR1 SGHNT and CDR2 YYREEE (reference sequence). The V and J ends lost 0 bases and 7 bases respectively, with 16 bases between them. CDR3 nucleotide sequence: TGTGCCAGCAGCTTGGTTACTCTAGGGGCTAATGAAGCTTTCTTT. Its protein is CASSLVTLGANEAFF.

The chain has TRBV12-5 and TRBJ1-3; a weak D match, TRBD1 (6 bases). The CDR3 covers 15 residues. Germline V gene lookup returns CDR1 LGHNT and CDR2 FRNRAP. The V end lost 7 bases, the J end lost 0 bases, and 13 bases lay between the germline ends. The CDR3 DNA reads TGTGCTAGTGATGACAGGACTTACTCTGGAAACACCATATATTTT. As protein: CASDDRTYSGNTIYF. The complete variable domain, with remaining parts taken from reference TRBV12-5 and TRBJ1-3, reads DARVTQTPRHKVTEMGQEVTMRCQPILGHNTVFWYRQTMMQGLELLAYFRNRAPLDDSGMPKDRFSAEMPDATLATLKIQPSEPRDSAVYFCASDDRTYSGNTIYFGEGSWLTVV.

The chain is built from TRBV5-1 and TRBJ1-5, with unresolved D. CDR3 length: 14 amino acids. V dropped 5 bases and J dropped 0 bases, with 9 bases sitting between them. The V gene's germline CDR1 is SGHRS and CDR2 YFSETQ. The CDR3 loop is CASRRDNSNQPQHF. The CDR3 coding sequence is TGCGCCAGCAGGAGGGATAATAGCAATCAGCCCCAGCATTTT.

This chain joins TRBV6-5 and TRBJ1-1; D ambiguous. This CDR3 is built from 14 residues. V lost 2 bases, J lost 5 bases, and 12 bases lay in between. In germline, CDR1 is MNHEY, CDR2 SVGAGI. CDR3 in DNA: TGTGCCAGCAGTTACCGTGGGGTCGGAACTGAAGCTTTCTTT. Its translation is CASSYRGVGTEAFF.

The chain uses TRBV29-1 and TRBJ1-3; D call uncertain. V lost 1 base and J 7 bases, leaving 8 bases between the germline ends. The CDR3 is 12 amino acids. Germline V gene lookup returns CDR1 SQVTM and CDR2 ANQGSEA. The CDR3 region is CSVEGRGNTIYF. The CDR3 bases are TGCAGCGTTGAAGGGAGAGGTAACACCATATATTTT.

This clone has just a few counts. This rearrangement joins TRBV5-1 to TRBJ1-1; D may be TRBD1 (5 bases). The CDR3 length is 15 residues. V was trimmed by 0 bases and J by 5 bases, leaving 14 bases between them. The germline CDR1 and CDR2 sequences are SGHRS and YFSETQ. The CDR3 protein is CASSLAQGRGTEAFF. The CDR3 coding sequence is TGCGCCAGCAGCTTGGCCCAGGGAAGGGGAACTGAAGCTTTCTTT.

This clone was detected only once. The V gene is TRBV28, the J gene TRBJ2-7; tentative D call: TRBD2 (5 bases). V lost 11 bases and J lost 3, with 23 bases in between. The V gene's germline CDR1 is MDHEN and CDR2 SYDVKM. This CDR3 spans 15 amino acids. The CDR3 region is CAASTTRGSHYEQYF. DNA for the CDR3: TGTGCCGCCAGCACAACGAGAGGGAGTCACTACGAGCAGTACTTC.

The gene calls are TRBV6-1 and TRBJ1-1, with TRBD1 as a possible D gene (5 bases). V lost 4 bases to trimming and J lost 4 bases, with 16 bases between them. The CDR3 has 15 amino acids. CDR1 MNHNS and CDR2 SASEGT come from the germline V gene. CDR3 protein: CASSGGEGIATEAFF. CDR3 DNA: TGTGCCAGCAGTGGGGGGGAGGGGATCGCCACTGAAGCTTTCTTT.

The count of this clone is one. The rearrangement links TRBV28 to TRBJ2-3, with 8 positions matching TRBD2. The CDR3 covers 17 residues. The ends lost 2 bases at V and 4 bases at J; junction bases unmatched: 11. Per the germline V gene, CDR1 is MDHEN and CDR2 is SYDVKM. CDR3 region: CASSLQPVAGHSDTQYF. In DNA, the CDR3 is TGTGCCAGCAGTTTACAACCCGTAGCGGGACACTCAGATACGCAGTATTTT.

V is TRBV5-4 and J is TRBJ2-1; 9 bases match TRBD1. Germline CDR1 and CDR2: SGHNT and YYREEE (reference sequence). V lost 3 bases, J lost 7 bases, and 8 bases stayed unmatched. The CDR3 sequence is 15 residues long. The CDR3 DNA follows: TGTGCCAGCAGCTATACGGGACAGGGTAAGAATGAGCAGTTCTTC. It codes for CASSYTGQGKNEQFF. Full variable domain (outside the CDR3, taken from reference TRBV5-4 and TRBJ2-1): ETGVTQSPTHLIKTRGQQVTLRCSSQSGHNTVSWYQQALGQGPQFIFQYYREEENGRGNFPPRFSGLQFPNYSSELNVNALELDDSALYLCASSYTGQGKNEQFFGPGTRLTVL.

This chain links TRBV6-1 with TRBJ1-1; no definite D call. Germline values: CDR1 MNHNS, CDR2 SASEGT. The CDR3 spans 14 residues. Deletions cut 6 bases from V and 1 base from J, with 12 bases between. Here the CDR3 reads CASRPIRTNTEAFF. The CDR3 DNA sequence: TGTGCCAGCAGACCCATTAGGACGAACACTGAAGCTTTCTTT.

This chain joins TRBV2 and TRBJ2-2; D is possibly TRBD1 (6 bases). The length of the CDR3 is 15 residues. Trimming pared 7 bases from V and 2 bases from J, leaving 14 bases between. Germline V lookup: CDR1 SNHLY, CDR2 FYNNEI. The CDR3 loop reads CASNGAGANTGELFF. The CDR3 nucleotides read TGTGCCAGCAATGGGGCAGGGGCAAACACCGGGGAGCTGTTTTTT. Looking up the rest from reference TRBV2 and TRBJ2-2 gives the full variable domain: EPEVTQTPSHQVTQMGQEVILRCVPISNHLYFYWYRQILGQKVEFLVSFYNNEISEKSEIFDDQFSVERPDGSNFTLKIRSTKLEDSAMYFCASNGAGANTGELFFGEGSRLTVL.

V usage is TRBV6-1 and J usage is TRBJ2-5; D might be TRBD1 or TRBD2, each matching 6 bases. The CDR3 is 14 residues long. Germline V gene data show CDR1 as MNHNS and CDR2 as SASEGT. The V end was cut by 6 bases, the J end by 3 bases, with 14 bases between. In nucleotides, the CDR3 is TGTGCCAGCAGAGACCAAGGGGGGAAAGAGACCCAGTACTTC. Its translation: CASRDQGGKETQYF.

The chain couples TRBV6-5 to TRBJ1-2; no firm D call. CDR3 length equals 11 residues. V lost 10 bases and J 6 bases, leaving 12 bases between the germline ends. The germline V gene has CDR1 MNHEY and CDR2 SVGAGI. The CDR3: CATGDINGYTF. As DNA, the CDR3 is TGTGCCACCGGCGACATAAATGGCTACACCTTC.

The chain combines TRBV1 with TRBJ1-5; whether TRBD1, the table's D call, matches the DNA was not checked. TRBV1 is described as a pseudogene. The CDR3 has 18 residues. The CDR3 DNA sequence: TGCACCAGCAGCCACCAGGACAGCCAAAAGCCTAGCAATCAGCCCCAGCATTTT. Translating gives CTSSHQDSQKPSNQPQHF.

This clone appeared a single time. V is TRBV11-2 and J is TRBJ1-2, with D possibly matching TRBD1 (5 bases). Germline V gene lookup returns CDR1 SGHAT and CDR2 FQNNGV. The CDR3 spans 16 residues. Trimming cost V 6 bases and J 2 bases, with 19 bases left between them. The CDR3 DNA reads as TGTGCCAGCAGACCGTTGCCAGGGAGCCCCAACTATGGCTACACCTTC. Translated, it gives CASRPLPGSPNYGYTF.

The chain links TRBV27 to TRBJ2-2, with a possible D match to TRBD1 (6 bases). The CDR3 sequence is 15 residues long. Germline CDR1 is MNHEY and CDR2 is SMNVEV (reference sequence). The V and J ends lost 7 bases and 1 base respectively, with 13 bases between them. This CDR3 is CASTRWDMNTGELFF. CDR3 nucleotide sequence: TGTGCCAGCACTCGCTGGGACATGAACACCGGGGAGCTGTTTTTT.

The V gene is TRBV30, the J gene TRBJ2-7; the match to TRBD1 covers 8 bases. The CDR3 is 14 amino acids. Losses at the gene ends were 2 bases for V and 0 bases for J; bases not matched to a gene: 3. Germline assignment: CDR1 GTSNPN and CDR2 SVGIG (reference sequence). CDR3 sequence (DNA): TGTGCCTGGAGTCGTGGGACAGGCTCCTACGAGCAGTACTTC. This encodes CAWSRGTGSYEQYF.

This clone was counted only a few times. The chain couples TRBV2 to TRBJ1-1; 7 positions match TRBD1. CDR1 is SNHLY, CDR2 FYNNEI, per germline. This CDR3 has 12 amino acids. Trimming at V came to 8 bases and at J to 4 bases, leaving 4 bases not matched to a gene. This CDR3 reads CASSTGATEAFF. The CDR3 coding sequence is TGTGCCAGCTCTACAGGGGCCACTGAAGCTTTCTTT.

The chain recombines TRBV6-5 with TRBJ1-1; D is possibly TRBD1 (6 bases). This CDR3 region has 15 residues. Germline values: CDR1 MNHEY, CDR2 SVGAGI. V was shortened by 6 bases and J by 1 base, with 15 bases between the two germline ends. The CDR3 loop is CASSSGHPRNTEAFF. The CDR3 DNA sequence: TGTGCCAGCAGCTCGGGACACCCGAGGAACACTGAAGCTTTCTTT.

The V call is TRBV27, the J call TRBJ2-2; unclear D gene. CDR3 size: 15 residues. V lost 3 bases, J lost 0 bases, and 8 bases lay in between. CDR1 and CDR2 (germline): MNHEY, SMNVEV (reference sequence). The CDR3 loop is CASSLLLPNTGELFF. DNA of the CDR3: TGTGCCAGCAGTTTGCTCTTGCCGAACACCGGGGAGCTGTTTTTT.

The chain is built from TRBV9 and TRBJ2-5; D not certain. Germline V gives CDR1 SGDLS, CDR2 YYNGEE. The CDR3 is made up of 13 amino acids. V lost 0 bases to trimming and J lost 2 bases, with 5 bases between them. The DNA of the CDR3 is TGTGCCAGCAGCGTAGGTCCTCAAGAGACCCAGTACTTC. Its protein product is CASSVGPQETQYF.